Presented here are 28 T cell receptor beta chains from one specimen sequenced in a study of OX40 agonist ivuxolimab in advanced cancers. Clones were read by immunoSEQ multiplex PCR, and TCRdb kept only the in-frame ones, dropping some. The table shows under 25,000 clones, with 85% to 90% occurring only once. The source material was CD4+ or CD8+ T cells sorted from blood, sampled in a trial of the OX40 agonist ivuxolimab. The receptors stem from an adult with an advanced solid tumor such as melanoma, head and neck, liver or kidney cancer.

The chain couples TRBV4-3 to TRBJ2-5; 10 nucleotides align to TRBD2. The last part of the DNA fits TRBJ2-7 better; the J call may be wrong. Germline assignment: CDR1 LGHNA and CDR2 YSLEER. The CDR3 has 15 residues. Here the CDR3 DNA reads TGCGCCAGCAGCCAAATATCTAGCGGGAGTTACGAGCAGTACTTC. Translating gives CASSQISSGSYEQYF.

This chain uses TRBV5-4 with TRBJ2-7; 8 bases are a match to TRBD2. The CDR3 contains 13 residues. Germline V CDR1 and CDR2: SGHNT, YYREEE (reference sequence). V was pared by 4 bases and J by 5 bases, with 5 bases of the junction left unmatched. CDR3 protein: CASSPRGVDEQYF. CDR3 DNA: TGTGCCAGCAGCCCGCGGGGGGTGGACGAGCAGTACTTC.

The chain carries TRBV7-9 and TRBJ1-3, with TRBD1 identical over 9 bases. The germline gives CDR1 SEHNR, CDR2 FQNEAQ (reference sequence). CDR3 size: 15 residues. The V segment lost 5 bases and the J segment 2 bases; nucleotides outside the gene matches: 4. The CDR3 spells CASSTWDRAGNTIYF. CDR3 nucleotides: TGTGCCAGCAGCACCTGGGACAGGGCTGGAAACACCATATATTTT.

This rearrangement joins TRBV15 to TRBJ2-1; TRBD2 aligns across 14 bases. Germline CDR1 LNHNV, CDR2 YYDKDF (reference sequence). V lost 3 bases to trimming and J lost 3 bases; unmatched junction nucleotides: 1. The CDR3 is 16 residues long. The CDR3 DNA follows: TGTGCCACCAGCAGGGGGACTAGCGGGAGCTACAATGAGCAGTTCTTC. It translates to CATSRGTSGSYNEQFF.

The chain uses TRBV2 and TRBJ1-5, with D maybe TRBD1 (5 bases). The V gene's germline CDR1 is SNHLY and CDR2 FYNNEI. The CDR3 consists of 13 residues. The ends were cut back, 0 bases at V and 13 bases at J, with 13 bases in the middle. The chain's CDR3 is CASSEAARDHQHF. For the CDR3, the DNA is TGTGCCAGCAGTGAAGCGGCCCGGGACCATCAGCATTTT. The complete variable domain, with remaining parts taken from reference TRBV2 and TRBJ1-5, reads EPEVTQTPSHQVTQMGQEVILRCVPISNHLYFYWYRQILGQKVEFLVSFYNNEISEKSEIFDDQFSVERPDGSNFTLKIRSTKLEDSAMYFCASSEAARDHQHFGDGTRLSIL.

The chain links TRBV28 to TRBJ2-1; 10 bases map to TRBD2. The V gene's germline CDR1 is MDHEN and CDR2 SYDVKM. This CDR3 spans 17 amino acids. Trimming removed 3 bases from V and 5 bases from J; junction bases left unmatched: 10. DNA for the CDR3: TGTGCCAGCAGTTTTGGTAGCGGGAGGCCCCTCGACAATGAGCAGTTCTTC. This codes for CASSFGSGRPLDNEQFF.

The rearrangement joins TRBV7-9 to TRBJ2-7; TRBD2 agrees at 7 bases. V was clipped by 5 bases and J by 4 bases; unmatched bases: 8. This CDR3 has 14 amino acids. The germline V gene has CDR1 SEHNR and CDR2 FQNEAQ (reference sequence). The CDR3 region has the DNA TGTGCCAGCAGCATCTCTCAGGGACTATACGAGCAGTACTTC. This sequence encodes CASSISQGLYEQYF.

The V and J genes are TRBV14 and TRBJ1-4; no clear D. Trimming shortened V by 0 bases and J by 8 bases, and 16 bases separated the two germline ends. CDR1 and CDR2 from the germline V gene are SGHDN and FVKESK. The CDR3 has 16 residues. This CDR3 is CASSQDPNFGIEKLFF. DNA for the CDR3: TGTGCCAGCAGCCAAGATCCCAATTTTGGGATCGAAAAACTGTTTTTT.

This chain joins TRBV7-9 and TRBJ2-7; 7 positions match TRBD1. The CDR3 sequence is 14 residues long. Trimming cost V 1 base and J 4 bases; bases outside gene matches: 4. Per germline, CDR1 SEHNR and CDR2 FQNEAQ (reference sequence). The CDR3 protein is CASSLEGQPYEQYF. The CDR3 DNA sequence: TGTGCCAGCAGCTTAGAGGGACAGCCTTACGAGCAGTACTTC.

V and J are TRBV28 and TRBJ2-5; 7 bases agree with TRBD1. CDR1 MDHEN and CDR2 SYDVKM come from the germline V gene. The V segment lost 8 bases and the J segment 5 bases; nucleotides outside the gene matches: 8. This CDR3 has 13 amino acids. The CDR3 DNA is TGTGCCAGCTTGGAGACAGGGTTGGAGACCCAGTACTTC. Its protein product is CASLETGLETQYF.

Only one count was recorded for this clone. This sequence joins TRBV4-3 and TRBJ2-3; 11 bases are shared with TRBD2. The V and J ends lost 0 bases and 2 bases, in that order; junction bases with no gene match: 4. The CDR3 spans 17 residues. Germline loops: CDR1 LGHNA, CDR2 YSLEER. CDR3 in amino acids: CASSQELGLAVTDTQYF. The CDR3 bases are TGCGCCAGCAGCCAAGAGTTGGGACTAGCGGTCACAGATACGCAGTATTTT.

CDR3 region: CASSPSEWREMKTQYF. In DNA form, the CDR3 reads TGTGCCAGCAGCCCCTCGGAATGGCGGGAGATGAAGACCCAGTACTTC. This chain links TRBV7-2 with TRBJ2-5; 7 bases agree with TRBD2. The V gene end was trimmed by 5 bases and the J gene end by 6 bases; junction bases not matched to a gene: 15. The CDR3 is 16 amino acids. CDR1 is SGHTA and CDR2 is FQGNSA in the germline V gene.

The chain is built from TRBV15 and TRBJ1-5; no reliable D call. Between the trimmed V and J ends, which lost 6 bases and 1 base, there was a span of 7 bases. Germline V lookup: CDR1 LNHNV, CDR2 YYDKDF (reference sequence). CDR3 length: 13 amino acids. Here the CDR3 reads CATRGYSNQPQHF. As DNA, the CDR3 is TGTGCCACCAGGGGTTACAGCAATCAGCCCCAGCATTTT.

The J gene is TRBJ2-7, the V gene TRBV27; TRBD1 aligns across 10 bases. The CDR3 loop spans 15 amino acids. Germline CDR1 is MNHEY and CDR2 is SMNVEV (reference sequence). V shed 3 bases and J 3 bases; nucleotides not matched to a gene: 5. CDR3 in DNA: TGTGCCAGCAGTTTGACAGGGGGCGCGGGCTACGAGCAGTACTTC. Translated, it gives CASSLTGGAGYEQYF.

V gene TRBV27 combines with J gene TRBJ2-7; D is perhaps TRBD1 (7 bases). V gave up 4 bases and J gave up 4 bases, with 11 bases separating them. The germline CDR1 and CDR2 sequences are MNHEY and SMNVEV (reference sequence). This CDR3 contains 13 residues. This CDR3 reads CASSSRGAYEQYF. The CDR3 coding sequence is TGTGCCAGCAGTTCCAGGGGGGCTTACGAGCAGTACTTC.

This clone is medium-sized (0.01 to 0.1%) in the sample. The chain recombines TRBV19 with TRBJ2-1; 8 bases are a match to TRBD2. V dropped 1 base and J dropped 2; count of bases not matched to a gene: 1. CDR3 length: 15 residues. CDR1 is LNHDA and CDR2 is SQIVND in the germline V gene (reference sequence). The CDR3, as DNA: TGTGCCAGTAGTATAGGGACTAGCACCTACAATGAGCAGTTCTTC. Its translation: CASSIGTSTYNEQFF.

This rearrangement joins TRBV28 to TRBJ2-5, with 9 bases identical to TRBD1. Germline CDR1 MDHEN, CDR2 SYDVKM. V lost 7 bases to trimming and J lost 3 bases; unmatched junction nucleotides: 12. CDR3 length equals 16 residues. CDR3 sequence reads: CASTQEGQGKEETQYF. In DNA, the CDR3 is TGTGCCAGCACCCAGGAGGGACAGGGAAAGGAAGAGACCCAGTACTTC.

This chain's CDR3 is CASSPITGGNGELFF. The CDR3 region has the DNA TGTGCCAGCAGCCCCATCACAGGGGGCAACGGGGAGCTGTTTTTT. V gene TRBV7-9 combines with J gene TRBJ2-2, with TRBD1 matching over 9 bases. The germline V gene encodes CDR1 SEHNR and CDR2 FQNEAQ (reference sequence). This CDR3 spans 15 amino acids. With V trimmed by 5 bases and J by 7 bases, 8 bases remained unmatched. Full variable domain (remainder filled in from reference TRBV7-9 and TRBJ2-2): DTGVSQNPRHKITKRGQNVTFRCDPISEHNRLYWYRQTLGQGPEFLTYFQNEAQLEKSRLLSDRFSAERPKGSFSTLEIQRTEQGDSAMYLCASSPITGGNGELFFGEGSRLTVL.

The chain employs TRBV29-1 and TRBJ2-6; D remains unclear. Trimming cost V 6 bases and J 0 bases, with 9 bases left between them. The CDR3 extends over 14 amino acids. Germline CDR1 and CDR2: SQVTM and ANQGSEA. The CDR3 DNA is TGCAGCGTCCCGTCTAGCTCTGGGGCCAACGTCCTGACTTTC. Translation gives CSVPSSSGANVLTF.

This clone appeared a single time. The chain has TRBV4-2 and TRBJ2-5, with 7 bases fitting TRBD1. J lost 3 bases, V lost 4 bases, and 5 bases had no gene match. The CDR3 loop spans 14 amino acids. In germline, CDR1 is LGHNA, CDR2 YNFKEQ. In nucleotides, the CDR3 is TGTGCCAGCAGCCCACCTGGGACAGAAGAGACCCAGTACTTC. Residues: CASSPPGTEETQYF.

V and J are TRBV27 and TRBJ1-1; D is unclear. This CDR3 has 15 amino acids. From germline, CDR1 is MNHEY and CDR2 SMNVEV (reference sequence). V dropped 6 bases and J dropped 3 bases, with 17 bases sitting between them. Here the CDR3 DNA reads TGTGCCAGCAGAGGCGGACCGTCCGGGGACACTGAAGCTTTCTTT. The encoded protein is CASRGGPSGDTEAFF.

The chain couples TRBV27 to TRBJ2-4; 14 bases line up with TRBD2. This CDR3 contains 16 residues. Germline CDR1 and CDR2: MNHEY and SMNVEV (reference sequence). V shed 4 bases, J shed 9 bases, and the junction held 8 bases outside the gene matches. The CDR3 here is CASSSARLAGGGIQYF. The CDR3 coding sequence is TGTGCCAGCAGTTCAGCCCGACTAGCGGGGGGGGGCATTCAGTACTTC.

This chain joins TRBV19 and TRBJ1-2; no clear D. Germline CDR1 is LNHDA and CDR2 is SQIVND (reference sequence). The ends were cut back, 5 bases at V and 6 bases at J, with 10 bases in the middle. The CDR3 is made up of 12 amino acids. The CDR3 DNA sequence: TGTGCCAGTAGTCCGGACGGACATGGCTACACCTTC. Its protein is CASSPDGHGYTF.

The chain combines TRBV13 with TRBJ2-1, with a weak D call TRBD1 (6 bases). The V end was cut by 7 bases, the J end by 4 bases, with 17 bases between. The CDR3 is made up of 15 amino acids. Germline V gene data show CDR1 as PRHDT and CDR2 as FYEKMQ (reference sequence). The CDR3 protein is CASTSTTQGYNEQFF. The CDR3 coding sequence is TGTGCCAGCACGTCAACAACGCAGGGGTACAATGAGCAGTTCTTC. The variable domain in full, with the rest retrieved from reference TRBV13 and TRBJ2-1, is AAGVIQSPRHLIKEKRETATLKCYPIPRHDTVYWYQQGPGQDPQFLISFYEKMQSDKGSIPDRFSAQQFSDYHSELNMSSLELGDSALYFCASTSTTQGYNEQFFGPGTRLTVL.

The chain links TRBV28 to TRBJ1-2; D uncertain. In germline, CDR1 is MDHEN, CDR2 SYDVKM. The CDR3 covers 12 residues. The V gene lost 6 bases and the J gene lost 2 bases, with 7 bases spanning the gap. The CDR3, as DNA: TGTGCCAGCAGACTGGGAAACTATGGCTACACCTTC. It yields the protein CASRLGNYGYTF.

The chain is built from TRBV30 and TRBJ2-1; 7 nucleotides line up with TRBD1. The CDR3 sequence is 12 residues long. The germline gives CDR1 GTSNPN, CDR2 SVGIG (reference sequence). V trimming: 4 bases; J trimming: 7 bases; junction bases outside the gene matches: 4. CDR3 protein: CAWKDRDNEQFF. In DNA, the CDR3 is TGTGCCTGGAAAGACAGGGATAATGAGCAGTTCTTC.

Details on this clone: Sequence at one end of the junction differs from germline and may be a read error. V and J are TRBV4-1 and TRBJ2-7; D is ambiguous. Germline V gene lookup returns CDR1 MGHRA and CDR2 YSYEKL. This CDR3 has 14 amino acids. CDR3 loop: CASSQAENSNEQYF. The CDR3 nucleotides read TGCGCCAGCAGCCAAGCCGAGAACTCCAACGAGCAGTACTTC.

The V gene is TRBV29-1, the J gene TRBJ2-5; D might be TRBD2 (6 bases). V lost 4 bases to trimming and J lost 5 bases, with 14 bases between them. The CDR3 is 13 amino acids. The germline V gene encodes CDR1 SQVTM and CDR2 ANQGSEA. The DNA of the CDR3 is TGCAGCGTTGCGGGACTTCTAGCGGAGACCCAGTACTTC. Translation: CSVAGLLAETQYF.